The next 21 T cell receptor beta chains were all read from a single sample in a study of T cells in localized non-small cell lung cancer. The data were produced by immunoSEQ multiplex PCR, yet TCRdb's version contains in-frame clones alone and is incomplete. The data show around 40,000 clones, about 90% seen once. Sequenced here: peripheral blood, sampled before any cancer treatment. These receptors came from a man aged 40-75 years with stage I lung adenocarcinoma.

This clone was seen a single time. The chain recombines TRBV4-3 with TRBJ1-1, with D unclear. The CDR3 runs 13 residues. Germline lookup yields CDR1 LGHNA and CDR2 YSLEER. Trimming shortened V by 4 bases and J by 4 bases, and 10 bases separated the two germline ends. The CDR3 protein is CASSRLEGTEAFF. The DNA of the CDR3 is TGCGCCAGCAGCCGGTTGGAAGGCACTGAAGCTTTCTTT.

V usage is TRBV19 and J usage is TRBJ2-3, with 8 bases lining up with TRBD1. With 9 bases clipped from V and 1 base from J, the junction kept 6 bases outside the gene matches. This CDR3 has 14 amino acids. CDR1 is LNHDA and CDR2 is SQIVND in the germline V gene (reference sequence). CDR3 coding DNA: TGTGCCAGCGGACAGGGCGGGGGCACAGATACGCAGTATTTT. This gives the protein CASGQGGGTDTQYF.

This clone has just one count. CDR3 DNA: TGTGCCAGCAGCTTAGGACAGGCCGGGGCTTTCTTT. The encoded protein is CASSLGQAGAFF. The J gene is TRBJ1-1, the V gene TRBV5-5; TRBD1 matches at 7 bases. This CDR3 is 12 amino acids long. Germline V lookup: CDR1 SGHKS, CDR2 YYEKEE (reference sequence). V shed 2 bases and J 11 bases; nucleotides not matched to a gene: 6.

This clone showed up just once. The genes are TRBV6-5 and TRBJ2-1; the D gene is possibly TRBD1 (6 bases). The CDR3 runs to 15 residues. Between the trimmed V and J ends, which lost 6 bases and 3 bases, there was a span of 15 bases. CDR1 and CDR2 from the germline V gene are MNHEY and SVGAGI. The CDR3 coding sequence is TGTGCCAGCAGCCAAAACAGGGTGGTCTACAATGAGCAGTTCTTC. Its translation is CASSQNRVVYNEQFF.

This clone was picked up one time. This chain joins TRBV2 and TRBJ2-5; D is ambiguous. V was trimmed by 3 bases and J by 5 bases, leaving 4 bases between them. Germline CDR1 reads SNHLY; CDR2 reads FYNNEI. This CDR3 is 11 amino acids long. CDR3 amino acids: CASSDYETQYF. The CDR3 bases are TGTGCCAGCAGTGATTACGAGACCCAGTACTTC.

The J gene is TRBJ2-3, the V gene TRBV7-9; D possibly corresponds to TRBD2 (6 bases). V was shortened by 0 bases and J by 4 bases, with 8 bases between the two germline ends. Germline values: CDR1 SEHNR, CDR2 FQNEAQ (reference sequence). This CDR3 region has 14 residues. CDR3 nucleotide sequence: TGTGCCAGCAGCTTAGCGGGAGGCTCAGATACGCAGTATTTT. This gives the protein CASSLAGGSDTQYF.

This chain connects TRBV28 to TRBJ2-5, with D unresolved. Trimming removed 3 bases from V and 3 bases from J, with 2 bases in between. This CDR3 has 11 amino acids. Germline V gives CDR1 MDHEN, CDR2 SYDVKM. In DNA, the CDR3 is TGTGCCAGCAGTTTGGAAGAGACCCAGTACTTC. Its protein is CASSLEETQYF.

This rearrangement joins TRBV19 to TRBJ2-1; 7 bases map to TRBD2. J lost 4 bases, V lost 2 bases, and 5 bases had no gene match. Germline lookup yields CDR1 LNHDA and CDR2 SQIVND (reference sequence). The CDR3 loop spans 15 amino acids. CDR3 loop: CASSIWGGPYNEQFF. For the CDR3, the DNA is TGTGCCAGTAGTATATGGGGAGGGCCTTACAATGAGCAGTTCTTC.

The CDR3 region has the DNA TGTGCCAGCAGTTACGGACAGGGAGCCTACGAGCAGTACTTC. Translated: CASSYGQGAYEQYF. V gene TRBV6-6 combines with J gene TRBJ2-7; the match to TRBD1 covers 8 bases. V lost 2 bases and J lost 2; bases outside the gene matches: 2. CDR3 length: 14 residues. The V gene's germline CDR1 is MNHNY and CDR2 SVGAGI (reference sequence).

The V call is TRBV18, the J call TRBJ2-2; D is unclear. Germline CDR1 KGHSH, CDR2 LQKENI. The CDR3 runs 16 residues. V gave up 8 bases and J gave up 0 bases, with 16 bases separating them. The CDR3 nucleotides are TGTGCCAGCCCGACCGCAGGCGGATCGAACACCGGGGAGCTGTTTTTT. Translation: CASPTAGGSNTGELFF.

The rearrangement uses TRBV6-4 and TRBJ2-7, with D perhaps TRBD1 (6 bases). The CDR3 sequence is 12 residues long. The V end lost 2 bases, the J end lost 6 bases, and 8 bases lay between the germline ends. Germline CDR1 is MRHNA and CDR2 is SNTAGT. The CDR3 nucleotides are TGTGCCAGCAGTGACGGGACATCCGAGCAGTACTTC. Encoded protein: CASSDGTSEQYF.

The chain employs TRBV7-3 and TRBJ1-3; TRBD1 agrees at 9 bases. The CDR3 length is 15 residues. Germline trimming cut 4 bases from V and 3 bases from J; bases unmatched to any gene: 4. The germline V gene has CDR1 SGHTA and CDR2 FQGTGA. CDR3 sequence reads: CASSSQGADGNTIYF. In DNA form, the CDR3 reads TGTGCCAGCAGCTCACAGGGGGCGGATGGAAACACCATATATTTT.

The chain combines TRBV6-6 with TRBJ1-1, with 7 nucleotides matching TRBD1. V lost 2 bases, J lost 5 bases, and 5 bases stayed unmatched. Looked up from germline, CDR1 is MNHNY and CDR2 is SVGAGI (reference sequence). The CDR3 consists of 14 residues. CDR3 bases: TGTGCCAGCAGTTACAGGGGGCAGGGAACTGAAGCTTTCTTT. This encodes CASSYRGQGTEAFF.

The genes are TRBV5-4 and TRBJ2-2; 9 bases line up with TRBD1. V lost 4 bases to trimming and J lost 7 bases; unmatched junction nucleotides: 11. This CDR3 comprises 16 residues. Germline assignment: CDR1 SGHNT and CDR2 YYREEE (reference sequence). The CDR3: CASSDTGTGFSGELFF. For the CDR3, the DNA is TGTGCCAGCAGCGATACCGGGACAGGGTTTAGCGGGGAGCTGTTTTTT.

V and J are TRBV28 and TRBJ1-5; 9 bases are shared with TRBD1. With V trimmed by 10 bases and J by 5 bases, 12 bases remained unmatched. The CDR3 covers 15 residues. Germline CDR1 and CDR2: MDHEN and SYDVKM. CDR3 sequence (DNA): TGTGCCATCTCGGGACAGGGCGAGAATTATCAGCCCCAGCATTTT. Translated, it gives CAISGQGENYQPQHF. The full variable domain, rest sourced from reference TRBV28 and TRBJ1-5, is DVKVTQSSRYLVKRTGEKVFLECVQDMDHENMFWYRQDPGLGLRLIYFSYDVKMKEKGDIPEGYSVSREKKERFSLILESASTNQTSMYLCAISGQGENYQPQHFGDGTRLSIL.

The V and J genes are TRBV19 and TRBJ2-1; D remains unclear. Trimming removed 1 base at V and 0 bases at J, with 10 bases between. Germline CDR1 LNHDA, CDR2 SQIVND (reference sequence). This CDR3 is built from 16 residues. As DNA, the CDR3 is TGTGCCAGTAGTATAGTGGCGGAAAGCTCCTACAATGAGCAGTTCTTC. Its translation is CASSIVAESSYNEQFF.

The chain recombines TRBV7-3 with TRBJ2-1; 9 bases map to TRBD2. Germline loops: CDR1 SGHTA, CDR2 FQGTGA. The CDR3 totals 16 residues. Trimming cost V 4 bases and J 7 bases; bases outside gene matches: 11. The CDR3 protein is CASSSATSGRRNEQFF. The CDR3 region has the DNA TGTGCCAGCAGCTCAGCGACCAGCGGGAGGCGTAATGAGCAGTTCTTC.

The chain employs TRBV28 and TRBJ1-1; D call uncertain. V lost 5 bases to trimming and J lost 4 bases, with 14 bases between them. The CDR3 contains 14 residues. The germline V gene has CDR1 MDHEN and CDR2 SYDVKM. In DNA, the CDR3 is TGTGCCAGCAGTCTCCCGGGTGGGGTCACTGAAGCTTTCTTT. The encoded protein is CASSLPGGVTEAFF.

The chain has TRBV9 and TRBJ2-1, with TRBD2 matching 10 bases. The V gene end was trimmed by 0 bases and the J gene end by 8 bases; junction bases not matched to a gene: 8. This CDR3 contains 16 residues. Germline lookup yields CDR1 SGDLS and CDR2 YYNGEE. CDR3: CASSVASGRADHEQFF. The CDR3 region has the DNA TGTGCCAGCAGCGTAGCAAGCGGGAGGGCCGACCATGAGCAGTTCTTC.

The chain is built from TRBV28 and TRBJ2-7; D is perhaps TRBD1 (5 bases). V was clipped by 3 bases and J by 0 bases, with 9 bases between them. The germline V gene has CDR1 MDHEN and CDR2 SYDVKM. This CDR3 comprises 14 residues. The CDR3 sequence: CASSFDRGSYEQYF. The CDR3 coding sequence is TGTGCCAGCAGTTTCGATAGGGGCTCCTACGAGCAGTACTTC.

The chain recombines TRBV7-3 with TRBJ1-5; possibly TRBD1 for D (6 bases). V dropped 4 bases and J dropped 7 bases, with 11 bases sitting between them. CDR3 size: 13 residues. The germline CDR1 and CDR2 sequences are SGHTA and FQGTGA. CDR3 protein: CASSSPGEQPQHF. The CDR3 DNA sequence: TGTGCCAGCAGCTCGCCAGGGGAACAGCCCCAGCATTTT.